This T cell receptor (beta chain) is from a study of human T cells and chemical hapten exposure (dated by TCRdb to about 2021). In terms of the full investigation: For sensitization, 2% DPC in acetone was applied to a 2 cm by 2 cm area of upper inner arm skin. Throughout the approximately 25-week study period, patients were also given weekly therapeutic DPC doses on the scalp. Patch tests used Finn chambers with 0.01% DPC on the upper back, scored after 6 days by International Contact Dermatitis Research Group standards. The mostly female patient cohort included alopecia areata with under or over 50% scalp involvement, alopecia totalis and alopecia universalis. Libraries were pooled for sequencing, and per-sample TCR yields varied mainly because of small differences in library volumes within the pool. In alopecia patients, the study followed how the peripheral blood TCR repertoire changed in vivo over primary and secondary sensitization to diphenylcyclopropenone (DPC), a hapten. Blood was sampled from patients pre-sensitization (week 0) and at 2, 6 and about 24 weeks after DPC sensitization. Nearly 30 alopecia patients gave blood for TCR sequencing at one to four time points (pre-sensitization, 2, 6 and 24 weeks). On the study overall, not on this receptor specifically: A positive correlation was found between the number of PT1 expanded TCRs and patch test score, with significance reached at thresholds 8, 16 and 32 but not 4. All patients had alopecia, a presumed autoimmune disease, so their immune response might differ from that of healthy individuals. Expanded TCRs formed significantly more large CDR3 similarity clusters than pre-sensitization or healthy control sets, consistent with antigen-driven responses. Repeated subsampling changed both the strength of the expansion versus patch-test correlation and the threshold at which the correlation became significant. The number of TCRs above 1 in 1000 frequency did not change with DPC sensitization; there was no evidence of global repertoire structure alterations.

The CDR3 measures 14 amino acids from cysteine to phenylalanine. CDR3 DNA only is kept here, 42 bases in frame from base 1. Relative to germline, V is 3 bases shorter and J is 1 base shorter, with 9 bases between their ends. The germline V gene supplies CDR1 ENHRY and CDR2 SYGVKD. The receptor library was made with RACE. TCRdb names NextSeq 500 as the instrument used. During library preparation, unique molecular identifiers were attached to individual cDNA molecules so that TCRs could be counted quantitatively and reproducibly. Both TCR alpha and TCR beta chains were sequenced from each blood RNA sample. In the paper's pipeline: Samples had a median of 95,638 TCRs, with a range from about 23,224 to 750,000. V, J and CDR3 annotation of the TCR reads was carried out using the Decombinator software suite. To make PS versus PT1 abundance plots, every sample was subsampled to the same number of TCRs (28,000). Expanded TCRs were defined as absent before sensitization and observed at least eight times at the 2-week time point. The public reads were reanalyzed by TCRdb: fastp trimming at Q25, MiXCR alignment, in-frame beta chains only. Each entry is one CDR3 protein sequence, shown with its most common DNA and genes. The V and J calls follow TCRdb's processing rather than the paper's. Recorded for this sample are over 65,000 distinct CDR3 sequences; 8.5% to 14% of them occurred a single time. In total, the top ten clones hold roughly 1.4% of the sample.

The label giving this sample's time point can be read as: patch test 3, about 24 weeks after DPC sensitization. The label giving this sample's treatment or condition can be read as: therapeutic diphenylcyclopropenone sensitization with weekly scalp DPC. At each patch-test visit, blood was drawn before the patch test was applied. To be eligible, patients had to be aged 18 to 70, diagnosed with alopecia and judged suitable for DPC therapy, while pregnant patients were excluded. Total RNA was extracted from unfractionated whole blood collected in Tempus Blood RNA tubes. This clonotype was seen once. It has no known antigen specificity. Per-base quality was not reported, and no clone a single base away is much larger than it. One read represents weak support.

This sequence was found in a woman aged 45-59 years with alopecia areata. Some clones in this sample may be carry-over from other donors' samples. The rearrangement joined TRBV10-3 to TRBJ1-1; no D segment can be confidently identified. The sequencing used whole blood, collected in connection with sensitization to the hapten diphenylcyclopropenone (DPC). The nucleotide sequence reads TGTGCCATCAGTGACCCAACAAGGAACACTGAAGCTTTCTTT. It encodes CAISDPTRNTEAFF.